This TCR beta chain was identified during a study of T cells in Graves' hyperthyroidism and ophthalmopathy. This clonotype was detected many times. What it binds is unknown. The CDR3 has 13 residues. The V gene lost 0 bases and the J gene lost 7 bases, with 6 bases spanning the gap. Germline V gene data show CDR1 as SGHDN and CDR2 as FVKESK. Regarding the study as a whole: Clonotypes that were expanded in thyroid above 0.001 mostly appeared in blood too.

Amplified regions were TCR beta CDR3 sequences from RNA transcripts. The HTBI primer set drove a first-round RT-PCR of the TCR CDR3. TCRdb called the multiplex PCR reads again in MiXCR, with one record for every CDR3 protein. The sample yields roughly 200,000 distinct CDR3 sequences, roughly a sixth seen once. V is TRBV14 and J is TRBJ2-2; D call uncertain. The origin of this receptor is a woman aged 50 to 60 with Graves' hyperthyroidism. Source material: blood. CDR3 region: CASSQDLGGELFF. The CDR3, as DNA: TGTGCCAGCAGCCAAGATCTGGGCGGGGAGCTGTTTTTT.